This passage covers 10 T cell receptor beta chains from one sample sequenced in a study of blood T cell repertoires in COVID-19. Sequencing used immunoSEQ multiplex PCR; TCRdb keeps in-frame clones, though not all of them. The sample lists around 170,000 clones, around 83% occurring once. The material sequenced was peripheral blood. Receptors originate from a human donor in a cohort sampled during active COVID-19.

The CDR3 bases are TGCGCCAGCAGGTTGACAGGGGGCGGCTATGGCTACACCTTC. It is translated as CASRLTGGGYGYTF. The genes are TRBV5-1 and TRBJ1-2; 10 bases agree with TRBD1. This CDR3 contains 14 residues. Germline V gene data show CDR1 as SGHRS and CDR2 as YFSETQ. V trimming: 5 bases; J trimming: 4 bases; junction bases outside the gene matches: 5.

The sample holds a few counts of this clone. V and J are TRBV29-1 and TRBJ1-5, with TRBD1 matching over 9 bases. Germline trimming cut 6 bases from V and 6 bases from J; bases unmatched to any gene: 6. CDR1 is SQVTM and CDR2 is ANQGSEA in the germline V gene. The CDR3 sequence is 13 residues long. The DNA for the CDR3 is TGCAGCGTAGCTACAGGGGGCGGTCAGCCCCAGCATTTT. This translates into CSVATGGGQPQHF. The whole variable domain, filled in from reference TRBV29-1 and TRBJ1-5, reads SAVISQKPSRDICQRGTSLTIQCQVDSQVTMMFWYRQQPGQSLTLIATANQGSEATYESGFVIDKFPISRPNLTFSTLTVSNMSPEDSSIYLCSVATGGGQPQHFGDGTRLSIL.

CDR3 bases: TGTGCCAGCAGCTTCGGTGGCGGCTCCTACAATGAGCAGTTCTTC. Encoded protein: CASSFGGGSYNEQFF. This chain joins TRBV11-2 and TRBJ2-1, with no clear D. V lost 3 bases and J 0 bases, leaving 9 bases between the germline ends. Germline CDR1 SGHAT, CDR2 FQNNGV. The CDR3 is made up of 15 amino acids. The full variable domain, in which reference TRBV11-2 and TRBJ2-1 provide the parts outside the CDR3, is EAGVAQSPRYKIIEKRQSVAFWCNPISGHATLYWYQQILGQGPKLLIQFQNNGVVDDSQLPKDRFSAERLKGVDSTLKIQPAKLEDSAVYLCASSFGGGSYNEQFFGPGTRLTVL.

Here the CDR3 DNA reads TGTGCCAGCAGCTTAGGGTTACCCCGGCTAGGTACGCAGTATTTT. This encodes CASSLGLPRLGTQYF. This chain joins TRBV7-2 and TRBJ2-3; no clear D gene. V was clipped by 1 base and J by 8 bases, with 16 bases between them. Germline assignment: CDR1 SGHTA and CDR2 FQGNSA. The CDR3 loop spans 15 amino acids. The full variable domain, its missing parts supplied by reference TRBV7-2 and TRBJ2-3, is GAGVSQSPSNKVTEKGKDVELRCDPISGHTALYWYRQSLGQGLEFLIYFQGNSAPDKSGLPSDRFSAERTGGSVSTLTIQRTQQEDSAVYLCASSLGLPRLGTQYFGPGTRLTVL.

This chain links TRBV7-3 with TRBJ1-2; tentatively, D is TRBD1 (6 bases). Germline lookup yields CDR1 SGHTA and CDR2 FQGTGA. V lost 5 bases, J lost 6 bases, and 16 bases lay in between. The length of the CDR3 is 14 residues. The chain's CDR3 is CASSPRTGNDGYTF. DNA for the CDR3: TGTGCCAGCAGCCCTAGAACAGGGAACGATGGCTACACCTTC.

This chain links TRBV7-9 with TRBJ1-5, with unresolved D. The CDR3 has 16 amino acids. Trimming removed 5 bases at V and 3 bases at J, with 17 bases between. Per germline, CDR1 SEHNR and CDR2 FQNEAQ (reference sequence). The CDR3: CASSLTTPSLNQPQHF. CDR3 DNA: TGTGCCAGCAGCCTGACGACACCCTCCCTCAATCAGCCCCAGCATTTT.

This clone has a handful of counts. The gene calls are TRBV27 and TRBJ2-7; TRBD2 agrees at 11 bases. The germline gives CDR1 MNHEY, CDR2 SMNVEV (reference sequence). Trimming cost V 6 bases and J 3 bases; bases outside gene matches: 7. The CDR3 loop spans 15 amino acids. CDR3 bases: TGTGCCAGCAGGTATGGGACTAGCGGCCACTACGAGCAGTACTTC. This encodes CASRYGTSGHYEQYF.

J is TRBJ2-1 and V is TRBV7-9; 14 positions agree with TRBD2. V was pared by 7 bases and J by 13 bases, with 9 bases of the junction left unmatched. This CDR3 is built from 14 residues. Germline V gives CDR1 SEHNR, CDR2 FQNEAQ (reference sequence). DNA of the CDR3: TGTGCCAGCAACCCGGGACTAGCGGGAGATTTACAGTTCTTC. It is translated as CASNPGLAGDLQFF.

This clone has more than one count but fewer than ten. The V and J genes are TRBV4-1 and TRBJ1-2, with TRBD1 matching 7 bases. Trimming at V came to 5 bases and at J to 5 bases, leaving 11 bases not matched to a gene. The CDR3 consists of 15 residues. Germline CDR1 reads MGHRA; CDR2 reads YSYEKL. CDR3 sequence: CASSVGTRGEYGYTF. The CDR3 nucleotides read TGCGCCAGCAGCGTGGGGACCAGGGGGGAATATGGCTACACCTTC.

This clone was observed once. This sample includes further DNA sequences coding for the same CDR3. CDR3 bases: TGCAGCGTTGTCGAGGGGGCTGGCTACGAGCAGTACTTC. Protein sequence: CSVVEGAGYEQYF. The chain joins TRBV29-1 to TRBJ2-7, with 7 nucleotides matching TRBD1. CDR1 is SQVTM and CDR2 is ANQGSEA in the germline V gene. Losses at the gene ends were 4 bases for V and 3 bases for J; bases not matched to a gene: 6. The CDR3 totals 13 residues.